The 14 T cell receptor beta chains listed next were all sequenced from one sample in a study of vaccination effects on CD4 cells after COVID-19. In the ViraFEST assay, antigen-specific CD4+ clonotypes were identified by expansion after peptide-pool stimulation. Upon completion of more than 9 days in culture, CD4+ T cells were isolated. Vaccinated recipients, who were negative for nucleocapsid antibodies, had no history of SARS-CoV-2 infection. The antigens of these receptors remain unknown. The data were produced by immunoSEQ multiplex PCR, yet TCRdb's version contains in-frame clones alone and is incomplete. The top ten hold 26% of the sample, which has tens of thousands of clones, around 70% seen once. The starting material was CD4+ T cells from PBMCs cultured with HCoV-OC43 spike peptides, obtained before COVID-19 vaccination. This sample's subset: HCoV-OC43 spike overlapping peptide pool stimulation. Receptors were obtained from a human donor who received a COVID-19 vaccine.

This chain connects TRBV6-2 or TRBV6-3 to TRBJ1-1; D unresolved. V was shortened by 0 bases and J by 0 bases, with 8 bases between the two germline ends. Germline CDR1 reads MNHEY; CDR2 reads SVGEGT. This CDR3 has 15 amino acids. CDR3 DNA: TGTGCCAGCAGTTACTCGACACATCTGAACACTGAAGCTTTCTTT. This sequence encodes CASSYSTHLNTEAFF.

The chain employs TRBV9 and TRBJ2-3; the D is unclear. The CDR3 extends over 13 amino acids. Trimming stripped 3 bases from V and 8 bases from J, with 13 bases between. Germline CDR1 SGDLS, CDR2 YYNGEE. The CDR3 DNA is TGTGCCAGCAGCGGGGATCCTATGGTTACGCAGTATTTT. Amino acid sequence: CASSGDPMVTQYF.

The V call is TRBV15, the J call TRBJ2-3; D call uncertain. V was cut by 0 bases and J by 3 bases, with 10 bases left in between. The CDR3 has 15 amino acids. The germline V gene encodes CDR1 LNHNV and CDR2 YYDKDF (reference sequence). CDR3 DNA sequence: TGTGCCACCAGCAGAGATTTCGGGTCGACAGATACGCAGTATTTT. This sequence encodes CATSRDFGSTDTQYF.

The J gene is TRBJ1-4, the V gene TRBV2; D remains ambiguous. Trimming took off 11 bases at V and 4 bases at J, with 5 bases between the two ends. From germline, CDR1 is SNHLY and CDR2 FYNNEI. This CDR3 has 10 amino acids. The CDR3 loop reads CASFNEKLFF. Here the CDR3 DNA reads TGTGCCTCTTTTAATGAAAAACTGTTTTTT.

The genes are TRBV18 and TRBJ1-6, with D maybe TRBD1 (6 bases). This CDR3 is 16 amino acids long. Trimming removed 4 bases from V and 7 bases from J, with 17 bases in between. Germline CDR1 reads KGHSH; CDR2 reads LQKENI. The CDR3 DNA reads as TGTGCCAGCTCACGAGCGACGGGGGCACCAAATTCACCCCTCCACTTT. Its translation: CASSRATGAPNSPLHF. The full variable domain, completed using reference TRBV18 and TRBJ1-6, is NAGVMQNPRHLVRRRGQEARLRCSPMKGHSHVYWYRQLPEEGLKFMVYLQKENIIDESGMPKERFSAEFPKEGPSILRIQQVVRGDSAAYFCASSRATGAPNSPLHFGNGTRLTVT.

The gene calls are TRBV6-5 and TRBJ2-3; D is unclear. CDR3 length: 11 amino acids. V dropped 2 bases and J dropped 5 bases, with 2 bases sitting between them. Germline V CDR1 and CDR2: MNHEY, SVGAGI. The CDR3 sequence: CASSYGDTQYF. CDR3 DNA sequence: TGTGCCAGCAGTTACGGAGATACGCAGTATTTT.

The chain employs TRBV6-5 and TRBJ1-1, with a tentative D call TRBD1 (6 bases). CDR3 length equals 14 residues. CDR1 and CDR2 (germline): MNHEY, SVGAGI. The ends were cut back, 9 bases at V and 8 bases at J, with 22 bases in the middle. CDR3 bases: TGTGCCAGTGACAGGTTGGCAGGGTCTGGGGAAGCTTTCTTT. Amino acids: CASDRLAGSGEAFF.

The chain combines TRBV19 with TRBJ2-2; 7 bases map to TRBD2. The germline gives CDR1 LNHDA, CDR2 SQIVND (reference sequence). The CDR3 loop spans 14 amino acids. J lost 5 bases, V lost 3 bases, and 3 bases had no gene match. The CDR3 region is CASSMGRDTGELFF. For the CDR3, the DNA is TGTGCCAGTAGTATGGGGAGGGATACCGGGGAGCTGTTTTTT.

The table lists this clone with a few counts. The genes are TRBV27 and TRBJ1-2; D is perhaps TRBD1 (6 bases). This CDR3 has 14 residues. V gave up 5 bases and J gave up 4 bases, with 14 bases separating them. CDR1 MNHEY and CDR2 SMNVEV come from the germline V gene (reference sequence). The chain's CDR3 is CASSPQTGAYGYTF. The DNA for the CDR3 is TGTGCCAGCAGTCCGCAGACAGGTGCCTATGGCTACACCTTC.

The CDR3 DNA sequence: TGCGCCAGCAGCTCTACAGGGCCTGGAAACACCATATATTTT. Translated: CASSSTGPGNTIYF. The gene calls are TRBV5-1 and TRBJ1-3; possibly TRBD1 for D (6 bases). CDR1 is SGHRS and CDR2 is YFSETQ in the germline V gene. The CDR3 runs to 14 residues. V lost 3 bases, J lost 2 bases, and 9 bases lay in between.

On this clone: Within the sample, other DNA sequences also encode this same CDR3. This sequence joins TRBV19 and TRBJ1-5, with D uncertain. The V end lost 8 bases, the J end lost 2 bases, and 7 bases lay between the germline ends. The CDR3 runs 12 residues. From germline, CDR1 is LNHDA and CDR2 SQIVND (reference sequence). CDR3 DNA sequence: TGTGCCAGTCGGCAGGGCAATCAGCCCCAGCATTTT. It encodes CASRQGNQPQHF. The entire variable domain, with the rest obtained from reference TRBV19 and TRBJ1-5, is as follows: DGGITQSPKYLFRKEGQNVTLSCEQNLNHDAMYWYRQDPGQGLRLIYYSQIVNDFQKGDIAEGYSVSREKKESFPLTVTSAQKNPTAFYLCASRQGNQPQHFGDGTRLSIL.

This chain links TRBV5-1 with TRBJ1-3; D not resolved. The CDR3 consists of 15 residues. Germline CDR1 is SGHRS and CDR2 is YFSETQ. V lost 0 bases to trimming and J lost 0 bases, with 7 bases between them. The DNA of the CDR3 is TGCGCCAGCAGCTTGGAATCGAGCTCTGGAAACACCATATATTTT. Amino acids: CASSLESSSGNTIYF.

This chain links TRBV2 with TRBJ2-3; no clear D. The ends were cut back, 2 bases at V and 0 bases at J, with 15 bases in the middle. The CDR3 spans 17 residues. The germline CDR1 and CDR2 sequences are SNHLY and FYNNEI. In DNA form, the CDR3 reads TGTGCCAGCAGTGAAAGAAGACTCGACGTTAGCACAGATACGCAGTATTTT. Its translation is CASSERRLDVSTDTQYF.

This sequence joins TRBV19 and TRBJ2-2, with D hard to call. In germline, CDR1 is LNHDA, CDR2 SQIVND (reference sequence). V gave up 0 bases and J gave up 1 base, with 3 bases separating them. This CDR3 region has 14 residues. Here the CDR3 reads CASSIDGNTGELFF. For the CDR3, the DNA is TGTGCCAGTAGTATAGATGGGAACACCGGGGAGCTGTTTTTT.